These 22 T cell receptor beta chains share one sample of origin, sequenced in a study of breast tumors, draining lymph nodes, adjacent tissues. Samples came from axillary lymph nodes draining the breast cancer. TCRdb analysed the multiplex PCR reads with MiXCR anew, one entry per CDR3 protein. The sample has under 300,000 distinct CDR3 sequences, approximately 36% seen once. Sequencing used axillary lymph node tissue. The receptors here all came from a female donor with breast cancer. Some clones in this sample may be carry-over from other donors' samples.

As DNA, the CDR3 is TGTGCCAGCAGTTTCTGGGGACAGGGTGTATATGGCTACACCTTC. Protein sequence: CASSFWGQGVYGYTF. The chain links TRBV28 to TRBJ1-2; 9 bases match TRBD1. Germline CDR1 MDHEN, CDR2 SYDVKM. V gave up 3 bases and J gave up 5 bases; unmatched junction bases: 7. The CDR3 has 15 amino acids.

At least ten counts were recorded for this clonotype. V and J are TRBV11-2 and TRBJ1-6; perhaps TRBD1 as D (6 bases). CDR3 length equals 15 residues. Germline loops: CDR1 SGHAT, CDR2 FQNNGV. V lost 1 base and J 7 bases, leaving 11 bases between the germline ends. The CDR3 loop is CASSLGQGSNSPLHF. CDR3 DNA: TGTGCCAGCAGCTTAGGGCAGGGGTCGAATTCACCCCTCCACTTT.

This clonotype appeared many times. This chain uses TRBV12-5 with TRBJ2-5; 10 bases agree with TRBD2. Germline V gene data show CDR1 as LGHNT and CDR2 as FRNRAP. The CDR3 is 15 amino acids. Trimming cost V 0 bases and J 2 bases; bases outside gene matches: 0. The CDR3 sequence: CASGLVLAGQETQYF. The CDR3 region has the DNA TGTGCTAGTGGTTTGGTACTAGCGGGGCAAGAGACCCAGTACTTC.

The sample holds many counts of this clonotype. The V call is TRBV29-1, the J call TRBJ2-1; 9 nucleotides agree with TRBD2. J was trimmed by 2 bases and V by 7 bases; bases with no gene match: 6. This CDR3 is 14 amino acids long. CDR1 and CDR2 from the germline V gene are SQVTM and ANQGSEA. In DNA, the CDR3 is TGCAGCGCCCTTAGCGGGAGAACCTACAATGAGCAGTTCTTC. It is translated as CSALSGRTYNEQFF.

The table lists this clonotype with many counts. The rearrangement links TRBV10-3 to TRBJ2-7; 9 nucleotides align to TRBD2. The CDR3 has 16 amino acids. V lost 4 bases and J lost 2; bases outside the gene matches: 9. The germline V gene encodes CDR1 ENHRY and CDR2 SYGVKD. CDR3 bases: TGTGCCATCAGTGCCTCCGGGACTAGCAGAACCTACGAGCAGTACTTC. Amino acids: CAISASGTSRTYEQYF.

The V gene is TRBV2, the J gene TRBJ1-5; TRBD1 might be the D (6 bases). CDR1 and CDR2 from the germline V gene are SNHLY and FYNNEI. This CDR3 is built from 16 residues. V was trimmed by 3 bases and J by 1 base, leaving 13 bases between them. CDR3 sequence: CASSDRGSGSNQPQHF. The CDR3 DNA is TGTGCCAGCAGTGATAGGGGGAGTGGAAGCAATCAGCCCCAGCATTTT.

Concerning this clonotype itself: With a much larger clone just one base away, this may be a read error. The rearrangement uses TRBV14 and TRBJ2-3; no reliable D call. The DNA end lines up better with TRBJ1-5; the J call may be wrong. CDR1 is SGHDN, CDR2 FVKESK, per germline. The CDR3 totals 14 residues. Here the CDR3 reads CASSQDLSLETQHF. The CDR3 nucleotides are TGTGCCAGCAGCCAAGACCTCTCACTAGAAACGCAGCATTTT.

This clonotype came up many times. The chain links TRBV19 to TRBJ2-3; TRBD2 aligns across 10 bases. From germline, CDR1 is LNHDA and CDR2 SQIVND (reference sequence). The trim removed 4 bases at V and 0 bases at J, leaving 10 bases unmatched. This CDR3 comprises 18 residues. The CDR3 region is CASSNSASGRSSTDTQYF. Here the CDR3 DNA reads TGTGCCAGTAGTAATTCGGCTAGCGGGAGAAGTAGCACAGATACGCAGTATTTT.

This clonotype appeared many times. This chain uses TRBV12-3 or TRBV12-4 with TRBJ2-1; a possible D gene is TRBD2 (6 bases). The CDR3 contains 15 residues. The germline V and J ends were trimmed by 2 bases and 7 bases, with 15 bases remaining between them. In DNA form, the CDR3 reads TGTGCCAGCAGTTTACCGGGAGTCAAGGTAAATGAGCAGTTCTTC. It is translated as CASSLPGVKVNEQFF.

The chain is built from TRBV5-1 and TRBJ1-2, with TRBD1 matching over 9 bases. The CDR3 spans 15 residues. The V gene's germline CDR1 is SGHRS and CDR2 YFSETQ. V was pared by 0 bases and J by 12 bases, with 12 bases of the junction left unmatched. CDR3: CASSLDGTGPGGDTF. DNA of the CDR3: TGCGCCAGCAGCTTGGATGGGACAGGGCCAGGAGGGGACACCTTC.

The genes are TRBV20-1 and TRBJ2-7, with D uncertain. From germline, CDR1 is DFQATT and CDR2 SNEGSKA (reference sequence). CDR3 length: 10 residues. The CDR3 region has the DNA TGCAGCTCATCCTCCTACGAGCAGTACTTC. Its translation is CSSSSYEQYF.

This clonotype came up once. A single base separates this from a much larger clone, so it may be a read error. Since no conserved phenylalanine or tryptophan closes the CDR3, a read error is the likely cause. This chain uses TRBV6-5 with TRBJ2-7; D is ambiguous. This CDR3 region has 11 residues. V was clipped by 5 bases and J by 7 bases, with 9 bases between them. Germline-derived CDR1 and CDR2 are MNHEY and SVGAGI. This CDR3 is CASSLSAEQYL. The CDR3 DNA follows: TGTGCCAGCAGTCTCAGCGCGGAGCAGTACCTC.

At least ten counts were recorded for this clonotype. The chain joins TRBV24-1 to TRBJ1-5; D unclear. The CDR3 length is 15 residues. Germline loops: CDR1 KGHDR, CDR2 SFDVKD. Trimming cost V 5 bases and J 3 bases, with 13 bases left between them. The CDR3 protein is CATSGTATFNQPQHF. The CDR3 DNA reads TGTGCCACCAGTGGGACCGCTACTTTCAATCAGCCCCAGCATTTT.

The sample holds many counts of this clonotype. Its ends do not fully match the called genes, so a read error is possible. V usage is TRBV20-1 and J usage is TRBJ1-6, with unresolved D. CDR3 length equals 14 residues. Germline CDR1 reads DFQATT; CDR2 reads SNEGSKA (reference sequence). The DNA of the CDR3 is TGCAGTGCTTTCCCCAGAGGGAATAATTCACCCTTCCACTTT. It codes for CSAFPRGNNSPFHF.

The V and J genes are TRBV15 and TRBJ1-2, with TRBD1 matching 8 bases. This CDR3 spans 15 amino acids. The germline CDR1 and CDR2 sequences are LNHNV and YYDKDF (reference sequence). V shed 7 bases and J 4 bases; nucleotides not matched to a gene: 11. The CDR3 protein is CATTRGQGGIYGYTF. The DNA for the CDR3 is TGTGCCACCACTCGAGGACAGGGAGGGATCTATGGCTACACCTTC.

The CDR3 is CASGFSRQGTYEQYF. The CDR3 DNA follows: TGTGCTAGTGGTTTCTCCCGACAGGGTACCTACGAGCAGTACTTC. The J gene is TRBJ2-7, the V gene TRBV12-5; TRBD1 matches at 7 bases. The germline V gene has CDR1 LGHNT and CDR2 FRNRAP. V lost 3 bases, J lost 2 bases, and 7 bases stayed unmatched. The CDR3 loop spans 15 amino acids.

There are many counts of this clonotype. The germline gene is not matched at one end of the junction; a read error may be the cause. The chain employs TRBV20-1 and TRBJ1-6; D possibly corresponds to TRBD1 (5 bases). CDR3 length equals 15 residues. Germline V gives CDR1 DFQATT, CDR2 SNEGSKA (reference sequence). Written as DNA, the CDR3 is TGCAGTGCTAGAGATGGACAAGGAGGTGCGGTCCCCCCCCACTTT. Protein sequence: CSARDGQGGAVPPHF.

This clonotype was counted only a few times. The chain is built from TRBV11-3 and TRBJ2-1, with 8 bases aligning to TRBD1. CDR1 is SGHNT and CDR2 is YENEEA in the germline V gene. The CDR3 length is 15 residues. J lost 4 bases, V lost 3 bases, and 5 bases had no gene match. In nucleotides, the CDR3 is TGTGCCAGCAGCTTTACAGGGGGTCAGTACAATGAGCAGTTCTTC. Its protein is CASSFTGGQYNEQFF.

As concerns this clonotype: Just one base apart from a much larger clone, this may be a read error. The V and J genes are TRBV12-3 or TRBV12-4 and TRBJ2-1; 12 positions match TRBD2. The CDR3 loop spans 17 amino acids. J gave up 6 bases and V 3 bases, and 9 bases lay outside the gene matches. CDR3 region: CASSFGLAGGPSNEQFF. The CDR3 nucleotides read TGTGCCAGCAGTTTCGGGCTAGCGGGAGGGCCGTCCAATGAGCAGTTCTTC.

Concerning this clonotype: This may stem from a read error, because a much larger clone lies one nucleotide away. Without the conserved terminal phenylalanine or tryptophan, this CDR3 likely stems from a read error. The chain employs TRBV4-3 and TRBJ1-2; 9 nucleotides align to TRBD1. The V gene end was trimmed by 0 bases and the J gene end by 3 bases; junction bases not matched to a gene: 5. Germline V lookup: CDR1 LGHNA, CDR2 YSLEER. CDR3 size: 16 residues. This CDR3 is CASSQERDRAYYGYTY. CDR3 coding DNA: TGCGCCAGCAGCCAAGAAAGGGACAGGGCGTACTATGGCTACACCTAC.

In this sample, this clonotype turned up many times. The J gene is TRBJ2-1, the V gene TRBV11-2, with a tentative D call TRBD2 (5 bases). The V end lost 3 bases, the J end lost 2 bases, and 8 bases lay between the germline ends. Germline V gene lookup returns CDR1 SGHAT and CDR2 FQNNGV. The CDR3 is made up of 14 amino acids. The CDR3 here is CASSFTSPYNEQFF. The DNA for the CDR3 is TGTGCCAGCAGCTTTACTAGTCCCTACAATGAGCAGTTCTTC.

Concerning this clonotype itself: A read error may produce the germline difference seen at one junction end. The CDR3 nucleotides are TGTAGTGCTGGGGGACAGGGCTCCTCTGGAAACACCATATATTTT. Amino acid sequence: CSAGGQGSSGNTIYF. The rearrangement links TRBV29-1 to TRBJ1-3; 9 bases line up with TRBD1. Germline CDR1 is SQVTM and CDR2 is ANQGSEA. The CDR3 contains 15 residues.